The TCR beta chain under discussion was sequenced for a study of regulatory T cells in long-lasting Graves disease. Turning to the study itself: The criterion for persistent Graves' disease was over 5 years of antithyroid drugs with positive TSH receptor antibodies. General observations from the study: Persistent disease favored TRBV28, TRBJ1-2 and TRBJ2-5. Researchers examined only peripheral blood and not thyroid tissue.

Time point specified: persistent/refractory GD, antithyroid drugs over 5 years with positive TRAb. RNA extracted from PBMCs served as the sequencing template. Diagnosis followed American Thyroid Association guidelines for Graves' disease. V lost 0 bases, J lost 5 bases, and 16 bases lay in between. Germline CDR1 is DFQATT and CDR2 is SNEGSKA (reference sequence). This CDR3 region has 15 residues. HTBI primers from iRepertoire and Arm-PCR of CDR3 regions yielded the TCR beta libraries. Each CDR3 protein is one row after TCRdb ran MiXCR on the multiplex PCR reads. The sample lists roughly 500,000 distinct CDR3 sequences; about 22% were seen once. This clonotype has a handful of counts. Its matching antigen is unknown.

The chain links TRBV20-1 to TRBJ1-1; a weak D match, TRBD1 (6 bases). The sequence was collected from a female donor with Graves disease. Sequenced here: peripheral blood mononuclear cells (PBMCs), sampled when the disease was refractory, from a patient treated with antithyroid drugs. The CDR3 here is CSARDTGGGWTEAFF. The CDR3 nucleotides are TGCAGTGCTAGAGATACCGGGGGCGGATGGACTGAAGCTTTCTTT.